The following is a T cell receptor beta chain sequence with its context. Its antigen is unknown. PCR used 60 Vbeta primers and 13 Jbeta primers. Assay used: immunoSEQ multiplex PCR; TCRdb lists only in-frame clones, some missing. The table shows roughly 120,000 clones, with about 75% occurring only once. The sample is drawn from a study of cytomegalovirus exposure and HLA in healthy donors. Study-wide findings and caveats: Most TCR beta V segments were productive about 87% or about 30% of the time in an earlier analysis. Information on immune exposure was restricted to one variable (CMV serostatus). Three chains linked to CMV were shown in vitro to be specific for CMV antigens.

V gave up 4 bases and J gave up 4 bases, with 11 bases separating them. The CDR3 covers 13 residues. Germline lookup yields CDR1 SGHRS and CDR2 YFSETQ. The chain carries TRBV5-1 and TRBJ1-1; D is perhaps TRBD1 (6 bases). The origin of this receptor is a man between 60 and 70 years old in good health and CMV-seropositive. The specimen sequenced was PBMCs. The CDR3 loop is CASSGGQSTEAFF. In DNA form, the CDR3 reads TGCGCCAGCAGCGGCGGACAGTCCACTGAAGCTTTCTTT.